These 27 T cell receptor beta chains were all obtained from the same sample, sequenced in a study of shared clonotypes between healthy human individuals. Only in-frame clones appear in the TCRdb table, and some are missing; sequencing was by immunoSEQ multiplex PCR. The table lists roughly 1.4 million clones, around 98.5% of them singletons. Sequencing was done on a sample of naive CD4+ T cells sorted from blood. Subset given: CD45RA+ positively selected. The receptors were gathered from a man under 40 in good health.

A word on this clone: This same CDR3 is encoded by further DNA sequences in the sample. The chain is built from TRBV6-5 and TRBJ2-3, with TRBD2 identical over 10 bases. The germline CDR1 and CDR2 sequences are MNHEY and SVGAGI. V lost 2 bases, J lost 6 bases, and 5 bases stayed unmatched. The length of the CDR3 is 15 residues. The CDR3 DNA reads as TGTGCCAGCAGTTACGGCCTAGCGGGAGCCGATACGCAGTATTTT. Its translation: CASSYGLAGADTQYF.

The chain is built from TRBV27 and TRBJ1-5; D may be TRBD1 (6 bases). Per germline, CDR1 MNHEY and CDR2 SMNVEV (reference sequence). The CDR3 loop spans 18 amino acids. Trimming stripped 4 bases from V and 0 bases from J, with 19 bases between. In DNA form, the CDR3 reads TGTGCCAGCAGTTCAACGGGGCAGGGGAGGTTTAGCAATCAGCCCCAGCATTTT. Translating gives CASSSTGQGRFSNQPQHF.

The rearrangement links TRBV18 to TRBJ2-5; D is ambiguous. Trimming took 0 bases from V and 0 from J, leaving 5 bases between them. The germline V gene encodes CDR1 KGHSH and CDR2 LQKENI. This CDR3 has 14 amino acids. The CDR3 sequence is CASSPPRNQETQYF. In nucleotides, the CDR3 is TGTGCCAGCTCACCACCGAGGAACCAAGAGACCCAGTACTTC.

The rearrangement uses TRBV18 and TRBJ2-2, with 9 positions matching TRBD1. Germline values: CDR1 KGHSH, CDR2 LQKENI. The CDR3 spans 15 residues. Germline trimming cut 8 bases from V and 2 bases from J; bases unmatched to any gene: 6. This chain's CDR3 is CASEQGAPNTGELFF. In nucleotides, the CDR3 is TGTGCCAGCGAACAGGGGGCGCCTAACACCGGGGAGCTGTTTTTT.

The chain has TRBV7-5 and TRBJ1-5; no DNA check was done on the table's D call, TRBD1. TRBV7-5 is noted as a pseudogene. The CDR3 spans 15 residues. Here the CDR3 reads CVRSPTGLGNQPQHF. The CDR3 nucleotides are TGTGTCAGAAGCCCTACAGGGCTCGGCAATCAGCCCCAGCATTTT.

The genes are TRBV27 and TRBJ1-2; D is unresolved. Germline CDR1 is MNHEY and CDR2 is SMNVEV (reference sequence). The V end was cut by 3 bases, the J end by 5 bases, with 13 bases between. The CDR3 has 14 amino acids. Written as DNA, the CDR3 is TGTGCCAGCAGTTTTGGTGGCGGAGTTTATGGCTACACCTTC. It yields the protein CASSFGGGVYGYTF.

Written as DNA, the CDR3 is TGTGCCAGCAGCAAGGGACAGGGCCCTTATACGCAGTATTTT. Its translation: CASSKGQGPYTQYF. The chain carries TRBV9 and TRBJ2-3; 9 bases map to TRBD1. Trimming took 4 bases from V and 7 from J; bases not matched to a gene: 7. Germline CDR1 and CDR2: SGDLS and YYNGEE. The CDR3 length is 14 residues.

The chain joins TRBV7-3 to TRBJ1-1; D may be TRBD1 (5 bases). V lost 2 bases to trimming and J lost 5 bases, with 9 bases between them. Germline values: CDR1 SGHTA, CDR2 FQGTGA. The CDR3 length is 13 residues. As DNA, the CDR3 is TGTGCCAGCAGCTTATTGGGGGGGACTGAAGCTTTCTTT. It specifies CASSLLGGTEAFF.

The rearrangement joins TRBV5-1 to TRBJ1-2; D perhaps matches TRBD1 (6 bases). This CDR3 spans 16 amino acids. Between the trimmed V and J ends, which lost 4 bases and 7 bases, there was a span of 23 bases. From germline, CDR1 is SGHRS and CDR2 YFSETQ. Here the CDR3 DNA reads TGCGCCAGCAGCGCCCATGGGGACACGAGAGGGGCTGGCTACACCTTC. Its protein is CASSAHGDTRGAGYTF. The full variable domain, with the rest looked up from reference TRBV5-1 and TRBJ1-2, is KAGVTQTPRYLIKTRGQQVTLSCSPISGHRSVSWYQQTPGQGLQFLFEYFSETQRNKGNFPGRFSGRQFSNSRSEMNVSTLELGDSALYLCASSAHGDTRGAGYTFGSGTRLTVV.

The J gene is TRBJ2-2, the V gene TRBV2; TRBD1 might be the D (5 bases). Germline loops: CDR1 SNHLY, CDR2 FYNNEI. This CDR3 is built from 15 residues. With 7 bases removed from V and 5 bases from J, the gap between germline ends came to 17 bases. Written as DNA, the CDR3 is TGTGCCAGCAAACTCTTAGCAGGGTGGACCGGGGAGCTGTTTTTT. Translation gives CASKLLAGWTGELFF.

The chain recombines TRBV27 with TRBJ2-7; TRBD1 is a possible D gene (5 bases). Germline lookup yields CDR1 MNHEY and CDR2 SMNVEV (reference sequence). The V gene lost 0 bases and the J gene lost 3 bases, with 9 bases spanning the gap. CDR3 size: 14 residues. The CDR3 DNA sequence: TGTGCCAGCAGTTTATCGCCAGGGAACTACGAGCAGTACTTC. Translation: CASSLSPGNYEQYF.

Turning to this clone: Other DNA variants within this sample encode the same CDR3. J is TRBJ2-5 and V is TRBV5-1; 8 nucleotides align to TRBD2. The V and J ends lost 1 base and 5 bases, in that order; junction bases with no gene match: 4. This CDR3 region has 14 residues. Germline assignment: CDR1 SGHRS and CDR2 YFSETQ. CDR3 region: CASSLSGGLETQYF. The CDR3 DNA sequence: TGCGCCAGCAGCTTGTCGGGGGGGCTGGAGACCCAGTACTTC.

Details on this clone: Other DNA sequences in the sample encode the same CDR3. DNA for the CDR3: TGTGCCAGCAAAGGAAGCTCAGATACGCAGTATTTT. It yields the protein CASKGSSDTQYF. The chain has TRBV28 and TRBJ2-3; D gene uncertain. This CDR3 region has 12 residues. V was clipped by 7 bases and J by 4 bases, with 9 bases between them. CDR1 is MDHEN, CDR2 SYDVKM, per germline.

The chain recombines TRBV6-5 with TRBJ2-3; the D call may be TRBD1 or TRBD2 (5 bases each). There are 13 residues in the CDR3. V shed 5 bases and J shed 6 bases, with 12 bases lying between them. The V gene's germline CDR1 is MNHEY and CDR2 SVGAGI. CDR3 in DNA: TGTGCCAGCAGTGGGACGGTGGGGGATACGCAGTATTTT. Protein sequence: CASSGTVGDTQYF.

The CDR3 region has the DNA TGTGCCAGCAGCGTAGAACCCCAGGGGGTCTCCTACGAGCAGTACTTC. Protein: CASSVEPQGVSYEQYF. This sequence joins TRBV9 and TRBJ2-7; TRBD1 matches 7 bases. Germline V gene lookup returns CDR1 SGDLS and CDR2 YYNGEE. The CDR3 is made up of 16 amino acids. Trimming cost V 0 bases and J 0 bases; bases outside gene matches: 6.

The chain has TRBV5-1 and TRBJ2-7, with 9 bases identical to TRBD1. Germline V gene sequence: CDR1 SGHRS, CDR2 YFSETQ. V lost 4 bases and J lost 3; bases outside the gene matches: 5. CDR3 length: 14 residues. This chain's CDR3 is CASSAGQGNYEQYF. The CDR3 nucleotides read TGCGCCAGCAGCGCGGGACAGGGTAACTACGAGCAGTACTTC.

To note about this clone: The sample carries other DNA sequences with the same CDR3. The rearrangement links TRBV25-1 to TRBJ2-7; tentatively, D is TRBD1 or TRBD2 (5 bases each). Looked up from germline, CDR1 is MGHDK and CDR2 is SYGVNS. The CDR3 loop spans 11 amino acids. V was clipped by 2 bases and J by 7 bases, with 6 bases between them. Here the CDR3 DNA reads TGTGCCAGCAGTGAAGGGGGAGAGCAGTACTTC. It is translated as CASSEGGEQYF.

J is TRBJ2-7 and V is TRBV30; 9 nucleotides line up with TRBD2. The CDR3 sequence is 14 residues long. CDR1 is GTSNPN and CDR2 is SVGIG in the germline V gene (reference sequence). V shed 0 bases, J shed 4 bases, and the junction held 4 bases outside the gene matches. The CDR3 DNA is TGTGCCTGGAGTGTAGATGGACTAGCGTACGAGCAGTACTTC. Its protein is CAWSVDGLAYEQYF.

The V gene is TRBV6-5, the J gene TRBJ1-3; no clear D gene. Trimming pared 4 bases from V and 4 bases from J, leaving 14 bases between. The CDR3 covers 15 residues. CDR1 and CDR2 (germline): MNHEY, SVGAGI. CDR3 loop: CASSSTRMGGNTIYF. CDR3 nucleotides: TGTGCCAGCAGTTCCACACGAATGGGAGGAAACACCATATATTTT.

The rearrangement uses TRBV29-1 and TRBJ2-3; 7 nucleotides match TRBD2. Losses at the gene ends were 5 bases for V and 4 bases for J; bases not matched to a gene: 3. The CDR3 length is 12 residues. Germline V gene lookup returns CDR1 SQVTM and CDR2 ANQGSEA. CDR3 sequence reads: CSVFRGADTQYF. The CDR3 DNA reads as TGCAGCGTTTTTCGGGGGGCAGATACGCAGTATTTT.

The gene calls are TRBV30 and TRBJ1-1; D gene ambiguous. The germline gives CDR1 GTSNPN, CDR2 SVGIG (reference sequence). This CDR3 has 14 amino acids. V shed 0 bases and J shed 2 bases, with 10 bases lying between them. CDR3 sequence (DNA): TGTGCCTGGAGTGTAGGAGGTCCCAACACTGAAGCTTTCTTT. Protein: CAWSVGGPNTEAFF.

The chain links TRBV7-9 to TRBJ2-1, with D hard to call. Looked up from germline, CDR1 is SEHNR and CDR2 is FQNEAQ (reference sequence). V was shortened by 3 bases and J by 6 bases, with 9 bases between the two germline ends. This CDR3 comprises 13 residues. The CDR3: CASSFYSGNEQFF. For the CDR3, the DNA is TGTGCCAGCAGCTTTTACTCCGGCAATGAGCAGTTCTTC. The full variable domain, in which reference TRBV7-9 and TRBJ2-1 provide the parts outside the CDR3, is DTGVSQNPRHKITKRGQNVTFRCDPISEHNRLYWYRQTLGQGPEFLTYFQNEAQLEKSRLLSDRFSAERPKGSFSTLEIQRTEQGDSAMYLCASSFYSGNEQFFGPGTRLTVL.

This clone was counted once. The chain joins TRBV9 to TRBJ1-2, with D perhaps matching TRBD1 (6 bases). V gave up 3 bases and J gave up 5 bases, with 11 bases separating them. CDR1 is SGDLS and CDR2 is YYNGEE in the germline V gene. This CDR3 spans 13 amino acids. DNA for the CDR3: TGTGCCAGCAGCGAGCGGGACAATTATGGCTACACCTTC. This translates into CASSERDNYGYTF.

The chain carries TRBV1 and TRBJ2-5; the D segment call TRBD2 is taken from the table without a DNA check. TRBV1 is a known pseudogene. The CDR3 extends over 16 amino acids. The CDR3 is CTSTTSFAGAGETQYF. The CDR3 DNA reads as TGCACCAGCACCACATCATTCGCGGGAGCGGGAGAGACCCAGTACTTC.

The rearrangement links TRBV29-1 to TRBJ2-1; 10 bases agree with TRBD2. The V gene's germline CDR1 is SQVTM and CDR2 ANQGSEA. Trimming at V came to 6 bases and at J to 6 bases, leaving 17 bases not matched to a gene. CDR3 length: 17 amino acids. CDR3 sequence (DNA): TGCAGCGTCACCCCCTTAAAGGGCCCTAGCGGGAGCAATGAGCAGTTCTTC. As protein: CSVTPLKGPSGSNEQFF.

This chain links TRBV14 with TRBJ2-1; TRBD1 agrees at 7 bases. V trimming: 2 bases; J trimming: 4 bases; junction bases outside the gene matches: 2. The CDR3 runs 14 residues. Germline CDR1 reads SGHDN; CDR2 reads FVKESK. Here the CDR3 reads CASSQMTGYNEQFF. The CDR3 DNA is TGTGCCAGCAGCCAAATGACAGGGTACAATGAGCAGTTCTTC.

Comments on this clone: At the DNA level, this CDR3 is encoded by other sequences in the same sample as well. This chain links TRBV5-1 with TRBJ2-7; D is possibly TRBD1 (5 bases). Germline-derived CDR1 and CDR2 are SGHRS and YFSETQ. CDR3 size: 14 residues. V was cut by 1 base and J by 1 base, with 9 bases left in between. The CDR3 coding sequence is TGCGCCAGCAGCTTGCGTAGGGGTTCCTACGAGCAGTACTTC. Its translation: CASSLRRGSYEQYF.